These T cell receptor beta chains were read from a single sample in a study of cytomegalovirus exposure and HLA in healthy donors. Generated by immunoSEQ multiplex PCR, the TCRdb table keeps only in-frame clones and is missing some. The table includes some 260,000 clones, around 90% detected once. The sample comprised PBMCs. The receptors originated from a woman aged 25 to 39 in good health and CMV-seronegative. CDR3s include the opening cysteine and the closing phenylalanine or tryptophan. D genes are given only for firm matches. The size field is filled for only some rows; it gives once, few, many or a size class.

>NA|TRBJ1-1|TRBV10-3|NA
TGTGCCGGGCAACAGTCCTGGAACACTGAAGCTTTCTTT
CAGQQSWNTEAFF
>NA|TRBJ2-1|TRBV19|NA
TGTGCCAGTAGTATAGGTCTGACTGAGCAGTTCTTC
CASSIGLTEQFF
>NA|TRBJ2-7|TRBV28|TRBD2
TGTGCCAGCAGTTTCGGACTAGCGGGTCGCTACGAGCAGTACTTC
CASSFGLAGRYEQYF
>NA|TRBJ1-4|TRBV30|NA
TGTGCCTGGAGTGCCGGGGCCCCGAGAAAACTGTTTTTT
CAWSAGAPRKLFF
>NA|TRBJ1-3|TRBV27|NA
TGTGCCAGCAGTTTATACGGGGGCCCTGGAAACACCATATATTTT
CASSLYGGPGNTIYF
>NA|TRBJ1-2|TRBV7-2|NA
TGTGCCAGCAGCTTAGACAGCTACTATGGCTACACCTTC
CASSLDSYYGYTF
>NA|TRBJ1-4|TRBV28|NA
TGTGCCAGCAGTACGTTCGGGCAGGGGCCTGAAAAACTGTTTTTT
CASSTFGQGPEKLFF
>NA|TRBJ2-3|TRBV27|NA
TGTGCCTCGAAGAGGGGGACAGATACGCAGTATTTT
CASKRGTDTQYF
>NA|TRBJ1-4|TRBV28|TRBD1
TGTGCCAGCACCTGGGGAGGACAGGCTAATGAAAAACTGTTTTTT
CASTWGGQANEKLFF
>NA|TRBJ2-2|TRBV5-1|TRBD2
TGCGCCAGCAGCTTGGAGGGTGCTAGCGGGAGTTCCTCCGGGGAGCTGTTTTTT
CASSLEGASGSSSGELFF
>many|TRBJ2-3|TRBV7-2|NA
TGTGCCAGCAGCCCAACTCGGGGAAATAACCTAGTTTTT
CASSPTRGNNLVF
>NA|TRBJ1-5|TRBV4-3|NA
TGCGCCAGCAGCCAAGATTGGTATAGCAATCAGCCCCAGCATTTT
CASSQDWYSNQPQHF
>NA|TRBJ1-5|TRBV19|TRBD1
TGTGCCAGTAGTATAGTCCAGGGGGCCTTTGATCAGCCCCAGCATTTT
CASSIVQGAFDQPQHF
>NA|TRBJ2-2|TRBV7-9|TRBD1
TGTGCCAGCAGCGGGCAGGGGGCTATTACTACCGGGGAGCTGTTTTTT
CASSGQGAITTGELFF